Listed below are T cell receptor gamma chains from one sample, sequenced in a study of Vδ1+ human thymocytes. TCRdb re-analyzed the multiplex PCR reads via CATT. The data contain over 20,000 gamma-chain clones, roughly an eighth of them seen just once; the ten biggest clones take up 1.9%. The sample comprised Vdelta1+ gamma-delta thymocytes from the thymus. The receptors here all came from a child under two years old who had congenital heart surgery. CDR3s include the opening cysteine and the closing phenylalanine or tryptophan. Clone size is not always given. Where it is, it says once, few, many or a class for expanded clones.

TRGV4,-,TRGJ1/TRGJ2,TGTGCCACCTGGAATGGGCCAGATGGATATAAGAAACTCTTT,CATWNGPDGYKKLF
TRGV9,medium-sized,TRGJ1/TRGJ2,TGTGCCTTGTGGGAGGTGCCGTTTTCCTATAAGAAACTCTTT,CALWEVPFSYKKLF
TRGV2,-,TRGJ1/TRGJ2,TGTGCCACCTGGGACGGGCTAGGTGGGTATAAGAAACTCTTT,CATWDGLGGYKKLF
TRGV4,-,TRGJ1/TRGJ2,TGTGCCACCTGGGATGGATATTATAGGAAACTCTTT,CATWDGYYRKLF
TRGV4,few,TRGJ1/TRGJ2,TGTGCCACCTGGAATGGGCCCCAGTATAAGAAACTCTTT,CATWNGPQYKKLF
TRGV3,-,TRGJ1/TRGJ2,TGTGCCCCCTGGGACAGGCGTGGTAATTATTATAAGAAACTCTTT,CAPWDRRGNYYKKLF
TRGV9,-,TRGJP,TGTGCCTTGTGGATGCAGGAGTTGGGCAAAAAAATCAAGGTATTT,CALWMQELGKKIKVF
TRGV4,once,TRGJ1/TRGJ2,TGTGCCACCTGGGATGGGGTGTTTGATTATAAGAAACTCTTT,CATWDGVFDYKKLF
TRGV2,few,TRGJP2,TGTGCCACCTGGGACGGGCCGGGTGATTGGATCAAGACGTTT,CATWDGPGDWIKTF
TRGV4,few,TRGJ1/TRGJ2,TGTGCCACCTGGAGGACGCGAGTCCATAAGAAACTCTTT,CATWRTRVHKKLF
TRGV5,few,TRGJ1/TRGJ2,TGTGCCACCGCCCATTATTATAAGAAACTCTTT,CATAHYYKKLF
TRGV4,few,TRGJ1/TRGJ2,TGTGCCACCTGGGATGCTCAAGATTATTATAAGAAACTCTTT,CATWDAQDYYKKLF
TRGV5,-,TRGJP2,TGTGCCACCTGGGACAGGCAAGGTAGTAGTGATTGGATCAAGACGTTT,CATWDRQGSSDWIKTF
TRGV4,-,TRGJ1/TRGJ2,TGTGCCACCTGGGATCTCCCCTATTATTATAAGAAACTCTTT,CATWDLPYYYKKLF
TRGV9,-,TRGJ1/TRGJ2,TGTGCCTTGTGGGAGGTGTTGGTCTTTAGTGGTTATAAGAAACTCTTT,CALWEVLVFSGYKKLF
TRGV8,few,TRGJP2,TGTGCCACCTGGGATTCAGGGAGTAGTGATTGGATCAAGACGTTT,CATWDSGSSDWIKTF
TRGV9,few,TRGJ1/TRGJ2,TGTGCCTTGTGGGCACTTTATTATAAGAAACTCTTT,CALWALYYKKLF
TRGV4,few,TRGJ1/TRGJ2,TGTGCCACCTGGAATGAGGATTATTATAAGAAACTCTTT,CATWNEDYYKKLF
TRGV5,once,TRGJ1/TRGJ2,TGTGCCACCTGGGACAAACCCCAAGGGGATTATAAGAAACTCTTT,CATWDKPQGDYKKLF
TRGV9,medium-sized,TRGJ1/TRGJ2,TGTGCCTTGTGGGAGGTTGATTATAAGAAACTCTTT,CALWEVDYKKLF
TRGV8,-,TRGJ1/TRGJ2,TGTGCCACCTGGGATAGGGGGGATAAGAAACTCTTT,CATWDRGDKKLF
TRGV5,few,TRGJ1/TRGJ2,TGTGCCACCTGGGACAGCGAAAAGATTATTGGGAAACTCTTT,CATWDSEKIIGKLF
TRGV4,medium-sized,TRGJ1/TRGJ2,TGTGCCACCTGGGATAGGCGTTATTATAAGAAACTCTTT,CATWDRRYYKKLF
TRGV5,-,TRGJP1,TGTGCCACCTGGGACAGGCGAGGTTGGTTCAAGATATTT,CATWDRRGWFKIF
TRGV9,few,TRGJ1/TRGJ2,TGTGCCTTGTGGGAGGTGCCTCTGTATTATTATAGGAAACTCTTT,CALWEVPLYYYRKLF
TRGV4,-,TRGJ1/TRGJ2,TGTGCCACCTGGGATATCCCCTTTAAGAAACTCTTT,CATWDIPFKKLF
TRGV9,-,TRGJ1/TRGJ2,TGTGCCTTGTGGGAGGCGGGTAAGAAACTCTTT,CALWEAGKKLF
TRGV3,medium-sized,TRGJ1/TRGJ2,TGTGCCACCTGGGACGGTCCATATTATAAGAAACTCTTT,CATWDGPYYKKLF
TRGV8,-,TRGJP1,TGTGCCACCTGGGATAACGCCACTGGTGGGTTCAAGATATTT,CATWDNATGGFKIF
TRGV5,-,TRGJP2,TGTGCCACCTGGGACTCCCCCTATAGTAGTGATTGGATCAAGACGTTT,CATWDSPYSSDWIKTF
TRGV4,medium-sized,TRGJ1/TRGJ2,TGTGCCACCTGGAATGGGCACTATAAGAAACTCTTT,CATWNGHYKKLF
TRGV8,-,TRGJP2,TGTGCCACCTGGGCCCGCCCTACATATAGTAGTGATTGGATCAAGACGTTT,CATWARPTYSSDWIKTF
TRGV3,few,TRGJ1/TRGJ2,TGTGCCACCTGGGGACTTTATTATAAGAAACTCTTT,CATWGLYYKKLF
TRGV9,few,TRGJ1/TRGJ2,TGTGCCTTGTGGGAGGTGCACGATTATAAGAAACTCTTT,CALWEVHDYKKLF
TRGV8,-,TRGJ1/TRGJ2,TGTGCCACCTGGGATAGAATCAGGGGTAAGAAACTCTTT,CATWDRIRGKKLF
TRGV9,few,TRGJ1/TRGJ2,TGTGCCTTGTGGGAGGTGCTGTGTTATAAGAAACTCTTT,CALWEVLCYKKLF
TRGV4,-,TRGJ1/TRGJ2,TGTGCCACCTGGAATGATAGGAATTATTATAAGAAACTCTTT,CATWNDRNYYKKLF
TRGV5,-,TRGJ1/TRGJ2,TGTGCCACCTGGGACAGGCGTATGGTACTCTTT,CATWDRRMVLF
TRGV4,-,TRGJ1/TRGJ2,TGTGCCACCTGGCCACGCGGTGGGTATTATAAGAAACTCTTT,CATWPRGGYYKKLF
TRGV5,few,TRGJ1/TRGJ2,TGTACCACCTGGGACAGGCCGGAGAATTATAAGAAACTCTTT,CTTWDRPENYKKLF
TRGV2,-,TRGJP2,TGTGCCACCTGGGACGGGCCTTATAGTAGTGATTGGATCAAGACGTTT,CATWDGPYSSDWIKTF
TRGV4,-,TRGJ1/TRGJ2,TGTGCCACCTGGAGAGGGCCCAAGGTCTTT,CATWRGPKVF
TRGV9,-,TRGJP1,TGTGCCTCCGCTCCCCACCCCACTAACAATACCACTGGTTGGTTCAAGATATTT,CASAPHPTNNTTGWFKIF
TRGV4,-,TRGJP1,TGTGCCACCTGGGAGGGAGAGTATACCACTGGTTGGTTCAAGATATTT,CATWEGEYTTGWFKIF
TRGV4,-,TRGJP2,TGTGCCACCTGGGATGGGCTTAATCTCTCGGGTTGGATCAAGACGTTT,CATWDGLNLSGWIKTF
TRGV8,-,TRGJ1/TRGJ2,TGTGCCACCTGGGATGGTGAGAATTATTATAAGAAACTCTTT,CATWDGENYYKKLF
TRGV8,few,TRGJP2,TGTGCCACCTGGGATATCTGGATCAAGACGTTT,CATWDIWIKTF
TRGV3,few,TRGJ1/TRGJ2,TGTGCCACCTGGAATGTCCGGGATTATTATAAGAAACTCTTT,CATWNVRDYYKKLF
TRGV3,few,TRGJ1/TRGJ2,TGTGCCACCTGGGATCTGGGTAAGAAACTCTTT,CATWDLGKKLF
TRGV3,few,TRGJ1/TRGJ2,TGTGCCACCTGGGCCTACTCTTATTATAAGAAACTCTTT,CATWAYSYYKKLF
TRGV3,-,TRGJ1/TRGJ2,TGTGCCACCTGGGACAGGGGTTATAAGAAACTCTTT,CATWDRGYKKLF